This T cell receptor beta chain was captured by sequencing in a study of human T cells and chemical hapten exposure. Study-level information: Subjects had 2% DPC placed on roughly 2 cm by roughly 2 cm of upper inner arm skin for sensitization.

TCRdb fed the RACE reads into MiXCR, producing one record per CDR3 protein. Among about 270,000 distinct CDR3 sequences, roughly 7.7% were seen once, and the ten largest hold about 1.1%. Stated time point: pre-sensitization, week 0. Stated treatment: therapeutic diphenylcyclopropenone sensitization with weekly scalp DPC. Source: whole blood, taken in connection with sensitization to the hapten diphenylcyclopropenone (DPC). The receptor's source is a man younger than 35 with alopecia areata. Some clones in this sample may be carry-over from other donors' samples.

CDR3 amino acids: CATSRQGDNTGELFF. For the CDR3, the DNA is TGTGCCACCAGCAGACAGGGGGATAACACCGGGGAGCTGTTTTTT. The V call is TRBV24-1, the J call TRBJ2-2; 9 positions agree with TRBD1. In germline, CDR1 is KGHDR, CDR2 SFDVKD. V dropped 7 bases and J dropped 2; count of bases not matched to a gene: 4. The CDR3 is 15 amino acids.